This T cell receptor beta chain was sequenced for a study of regulatory dendritic cells for organ transplantation. Sequencing was performed with immunoSEQ multiplex PCR; in TCRdb, only in-frame clones are kept and a portion is missing. The repertoire holds 20,000 to 25,000 clones, with about 70% as singletons. Worth noting for this clone: What it recognizes is unknown.

CD4+ or CD8+ T cells were sorted as naive CD45RA+ or memory CD45RO+. Study-level points and caveats: Of resting T cell subsets, memory CD8+ had the most alloreactive clonotypes. Naive T cells showed high diversity, memory cells less, memory CD8+ least. Regulatory dendritic cells appeared to expand memory CD8+ clones less than mature ones.

Germline lookup yields CDR1 SEHNR and CDR2 FQNEAQ (reference sequence). The CDR3 totals 19 residues. V dropped 5 bases and J dropped 4; count of bases not matched to a gene: 10. This sequence originates from a human donor in good health. The specimen sequenced was memory CD4+ T cells from blood. The subset: CD45RO+ memory T cells. The chain joins TRBV7-9 to TRBJ2-2, with TRBD2 matching over 16 bases. CDR3 sequence (DNA): TGTGCCAGCAGCGGATCGGGACTAGCGGGGGGGCGAGGCACCGGGGAGCTGTTTTTT. The encoded protein is CASSGSGLAGGRGTGELFF.